Listed below are T cell receptor beta chains from one sample, sequenced in a study of blood T cell repertoires in COVID-19. Some clones are missing from TCRdb's copy, which holds only in-frame ones; the method was immunoSEQ multiplex PCR. The top ten hold 2.5% to 3.5% of the sample, which has some 55,000 clones, 90% seen once. Source material: peripheral blood. The receptor set was obtained from a human donor in a cohort sampled during active COVID-19. CDR3s include the opening cysteine and the closing phenylalanine or tryptophan. Fields, in order: clone size, D gene, J gene, V gene, CDR3 DNA, CDR3 protein. D genes are given only for firm matches. Size values are once, few and many counts, or a class for expanded clones, and some rows have none.

few	TRBD1	TRBJ1-2	TRBV27	TGTGCCAGCAGTTTCTCGGATTTGGACAGGGCTGGCTACACCTTC	CASSFSDLDRAGYTF
few	TRBD2	TRBJ2-7	TRBV27	TGTGCCAGCTGCCACGCGGGAGGCGCCTACGAGCAGTACTTC	CASCHAGGAYEQYF
once	TRBD1	TRBJ2-3	TRBV29-1	TGCAGCGTGGGGACAGGGGAGAGGGCAGATACGCAGTATTTT	CSVGTGERADTQYF
-	-	TRBJ1-1	TRBV14	TGTGCCAGCAGCCAAGATCGGCAGACTAACACTGAAGCTTTCTTT	CASSQDRQTNTEAFF
-	-	TRBJ2-1	TRBV21-1	TGTGCCAGCCCCAGGAGGCCTAGCTCCTACAATGAGCAGTTCTTC	CASPRRPSSYNEQFF
-	-	TRBJ2-3	TRBV4-1	TGCGCCAGCAGTCCGGGTGGTACGCAGTATTTT	CASSPGGTQYF
-	-	TRBJ2-5	TRBV19	TGTGCCAGTAGTATCGGCCAGGCCCATGAAGAGACCCAGTACTTC	CASSIGQAHEETQYF
-	TRBD2	TRBJ2-1	TRBV9	TGTGCCAGCAGCGGTTGGACTAGCGGGAAATCGGATGAGCAGTTCTTC	CASSGWTSGKSDEQFF
-	-	TRBJ2-1	TRBV28	TGTGCCAGTTATCCCGGGGTCAGCTCCTACAATGAGCAGTTCTTC	CASYPGVSSYNEQFF
-	-	TRBJ1-2	TRBV27	TGTGCCAGCAGTCCCCCCAGCGGCGATGGCTACACCTTC	CASSPPSGDGYTF
once	-	TRBJ2-3	TRBV11-1	TGTGCCAGCAGCTTATTGGCGGGGGCTACAGATACGCAGTATTTT	CASSLLAGATDTQYF
-	-	TRBJ2-1	TRBV14	TGTGCCAGCAGCCAAGGAAGGGACTTTAGCTCCTACAATGAGCAGTTCTTC	CASSQGRDFSSYNEQFF
-	TRBD1	TRBJ2-3	TRBV3-1/TRBV3-2	TGTGCCAGCAGCCAAATACAGGGGGAGCGGATACGGTGGACAGATACGCAGTATTTT	CASSQIQGERIRWTDTQYF
-	-	TRBJ1-5	TRBV30	TGTGCCTGGAGTGTACGTGTCGGGCAGGGAAATCAGCCCCAGCATTTT	CAWSVRVGQGNQPQHF
once	-	TRBJ1-1	TRBV19	TGTGCCAGTAACGGACAGTTCGGCACTGAAGCTTTCTTT	CASNGQFGTEAFF
-	TRBD1	TRBJ1-6	TRBV6-2/TRBV6-3	TGTGCCAGCAGCCGACAGGGTTTGTTATCACCCCTCCACTTT	CASSRQGLLSPLHF
-	TRBD2	TRBJ2-5	TRBV25-1	TGTGCCAGCCGGGGGGGAGGGATGAAGACCCAGTACTTC	CASRGGGMKTQYF
once	-	TRBJ2-3	TRBV19	TGTGCCAGTAGGAAGACGGGGGATAGGTCTAGCACAGATACGCAGTATTTT	CASRKTGDRSSTDTQYF
-	-	TRBJ1-2	TRBV6-5	TGTGCCAGCACCAATCCAGATAAGGGCTACACCTTC	CASTNPDKGYTF
once	TRBD2	TRBJ2-4	TRBV28	TGTGCCAGCAGTTCCCGGGCGGGAGGAGGCAAAAACATTCAGTACTTC	CASSSRAGGGKNIQYF
-	-	TRBJ2-7	TRBV28	TGTGCCAGCGACCACCGTGGGAGCTCCTACGAGCAGTACTTC	CASDHRGSSYEQYF
once	-	TRBJ1-1	TRBV28	TGTGCCAGCAGCCCTACGAGTCCCCCTGAAGCTTTCTTT	CASSPTSPPEAFF
-	-	TRBJ1-1	TRBV11-2	TGTGCCAGCAGCAAACAAGAGAACACTGAAGCTTTCTTT	CASSKQENTEAFF
once	TRBD1	TRBJ2-1	TRBV9	TGTGCCAGCAGCGAACCCACTGCAGCAGGGGGTCAGTACAATGAGCAGTTCTTC	CASSEPTAAGGQYNEQFF
once	-	TRBJ2-7	TRBV19	TGTGCCAGTACCAATGCCCGGGAGCAGTACTTC	CASTNAREQYF
-	-	TRBJ1-1	TRBV30	TGTGCCTGTCAATCCACCCAGGGTAGGACTGAAGCTTTCTTT	CACQSTQGRTEAFF
-	-	TRBJ1-4	TRBV19	TGTGCCAGTACCGATCCAGCGGTAGTCTCTAATGAAAAACTGTTTTTT	CASTDPAVVSNEKLFF
once	-	TRBJ1-6	TRBV19	TGTGCCAGTAGTATCTTTAATTCACCCCTCCACTTT	CASSIFNSPLHF
-	TRBD2	TRBJ2-2	TRBV4-1	TGCGCCAGCAGCCATGCTATATTGAAGCGGGGAAACACCGGGGAGCTGTTTTTT	CASSHAILKRGNTGELFF
once	TRBD2	TRBJ2-1	TRBV4-1	TGCGCCAGCAGCCGCACTAGCGGGGGGGCACTCACGTACAATGAGCAGTTCTTC	CASSRTSGGALTYNEQFF